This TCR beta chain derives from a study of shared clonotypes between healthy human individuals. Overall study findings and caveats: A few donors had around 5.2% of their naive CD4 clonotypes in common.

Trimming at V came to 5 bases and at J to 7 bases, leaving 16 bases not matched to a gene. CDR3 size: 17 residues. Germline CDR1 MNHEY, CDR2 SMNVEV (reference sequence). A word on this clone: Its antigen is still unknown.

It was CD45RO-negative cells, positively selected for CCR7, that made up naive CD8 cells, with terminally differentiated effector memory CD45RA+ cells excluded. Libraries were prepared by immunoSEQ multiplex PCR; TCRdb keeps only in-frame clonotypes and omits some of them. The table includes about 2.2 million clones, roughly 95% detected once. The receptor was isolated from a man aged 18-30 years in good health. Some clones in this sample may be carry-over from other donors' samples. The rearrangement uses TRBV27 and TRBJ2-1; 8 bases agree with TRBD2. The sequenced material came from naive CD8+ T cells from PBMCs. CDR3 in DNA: TGTGCCAGCAGTAGCCCCCTGGCCGGGAGGGTAGTGAATGAGCAGTTCTTC. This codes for CASSSPLAGRVVNEQFF.